The subject of this entry is one T cell receptor beta chain. The antigen remains unidentified. This sample stems from a study of cytomegalovirus exposure and HLA in healthy donors. Findings and caveats of the study: 87-base-pair reads could not separate some V segments, including TRBV6-2 and TRBV6-3. In an earlier analysis, about 90% or about 30%: the productive usage of most TCR beta V segments.

Trimming at V came to 1 base and at J to 5 bases, leaving 6 bases not matched to a gene. Germline assignment: CDR1 SGHVS and CDR2 FQNEAQ. The CDR3 totals 15 residues. Use of 60 Vbeta and 13 Jbeta primers characterized the PCR. TCRdb's table, derived via immunoSEQ multiplex PCR, lists solely in-frame clones and lacks some. The data show 90,000 to 100,000 clones, under 80% seen once. The chain uses TRBV7-8 and TRBJ2-3, with 7 bases identical to TRBD2. The clonotype originates from a middle-aged man in good health and CMV-seronegative. Source material: PBMCs. CDR3 in amino acids: CASSLVAGEVDTQYF. The CDR3 DNA reads TGTGCCAGCAGCTTAGTCGCGGGAGAAGTAGATACGCAGTATTTT. The complete variable domain, with remaining parts taken from reference TRBV7-8 and TRBJ2-3, reads GAGVSQSPRYKVAKRGQDVALRCDPISGHVSLFWYQQALGQGPEFLTYFQNEAQLDKSGLPSDRFFAERPEGSVSTLKIQRTQQEDSAVYLCASSLVAGEVDTQYFGPGTRLTVL.